Reported below is one T cell receptor (beta chain). This sample is part of a study of monozygotic twins with inflammatory bowel disease. Template switching incorporated UMIs with a 6-nucleotide sample barcode. From the 5' RACE reads, TCRdb lists one entry per CDR3 protein and no DNA. The specimen's table records a few hundred thousand distinct CDR3 sequences. This receptor was taken from a human donor with ulcerative colitis or Crohn's disease, or a healthy co-twin of an affected twin (not recorded which). The sample comprised blood.

This CDR3 is CASSLVGTPLHF. The rearrangement joins TRBV7-9 to TRBJ1-6. CDR3 length: 12 residues. CDR1 and CDR2 from the germline V gene are SEHNR and FQNEAQ (reference sequence). The full variable domain, with the rest looked up from reference TRBV7-9 and TRBJ1-6, is DTGVSQNPRHKITKRGQNVTFRCDPISEHNRLYWYRQTLGQGPEFLTYFQNEAQLEKSRLLSDRFSAERPKGSFSTLEIQRTEQGDSAMYLCASSLVGTPLHFGNGTRLTVT.